This T cell receptor (beta chain) was documented in a study of Ad26.COV2.S vaccination and SARS-CoV-2 variants (dated by TCRdb to 2020 to 2022). Regarding the research as a whole: Vaccine-arm donors were drawn from COV1001, a multicentre, randomized, double-blind, placebo-controlled phase I-IIa trial of Ad26.COV2.S in healthy adults. The TCR-sequenced set comprised approximately 32 samples: 19 Ad26.COV2.S vaccine recipients, 5 placebo recipients and 8 SARS-CoV-2 convalescent individuals. Trial participants were randomized into five groups of five: low-dose or high-dose Ad26.COV2.S given once or twice, or placebo on both occasions. Ad26.COV2.S was given intramuscularly at 5x10^10 or 1x10^11 viral particles, as a single shot or as two shots 56 days apart. The specificity and breadth of SARS-CoV-2-reactive T cell receptors after Ad26.COV2.S vaccination were assessed by TCRbeta repertoire sequencing. Investigators remained blinded to trial group allocation during experiments and outcome assessment.

From its cysteine to its phenylalanine, the CDR3 spans 15 amino acids. Only the CDR3 DNA is retained, 45 bases long and in frame from the first base. Trimming takes 4 bases from V and 0 bases from J, and the germline ends sit 12 bases apart. Per the germline V gene, WSHSY is the CDR1 and SAAADI is the CDR2. To note about this clone: Its antigen remains undetermined. The input lacks base qualities; no much larger clone sits a single base away.

TCRbeta CDR3 regions were sequenced with the immunoSEQ Assay. After extraction, genomic DNA underwent amplification by bias-controlled multiplex PCR, followed by high-throughput sequencing. The authors' analysis ran thus. Collapsing and filtering of sequences were performed to quantify the absolute abundance of each unique TCRbeta CDR3 region. T cell fraction was estimated by normalization of TCRbeta template counts to usable DNA, with usable DNA being measured through amplification of reference genes present in all nucleated cells. Repertoire TCRs were annotated as SARS-CoV-2-specific by exact matching of V gene, CDR3 amino acid sequence and J gene to a known reactive TCR set. The reference SARS-CoV-2 TCR set came from MIRA and was filtered for enrichment in COVID-19-positive ImmuneCODE repertoires, removing public or cross-reactive TCRs. Using the MIRA antigens, annotated TCRs were further analysed by specific ORF or by position within an ORF. Breadth was defined as the number of annotated unique rearrangements divided by the total number of unique productive rearrangements, and depth was defined as the summed frequency of the annotated unique rearrangements. TCR breadth was compared between groups using two-sided Wilcoxon rank-sum tests. The immuneACCESS repertoire file appears here via TCRdb, limited to in-frame rearrangements. These files lack a portion of the clones; in checked studies, under half of the deficit traces to unresolved V genes, and the cause of the others is not known. Clone size and V and J calls were adopted from that table, with D and trimming inferred from the DNA. Counted in this sample were over 350,000 clones; 80% to 90% of them appeared once. Clones ranked in the top ten supply 3.5% of the sample.

This specimen's treatment or condition label, per the study, means: about 20 received Ad26.COV2.S at low or high dose, single or two shots; roughly five received placebo; per-sample allocation not given. Repertoires of vaccine and placebo recipients were sequenced from samples collected on day 63 after the first injection. Cohort 1b enrolled 25 to 30 adults aged 18-55 years at a single site in Boston, USA, between 29 July and 7 August 2020. Ad26.COV2.S consisted of a replication-incompetent adenovirus type 26 vector by which a prefusion-stabilized SARS-CoV-2 spike protein from the original Wuhan strain was expressed. General findings and caveats noted by the study authors: Vaccine and placebo recipients had comparable non-spike TCR breadth, which fits with the vaccine containing only spike. Higher spike-specific TCR breadth was observed in Ad26.COV2.S recipients than in placebo recipients (P = 0.0014). After vaccination, substantial breadth of spike-specific CD8+ and CD4+ T cell responses was reported. The study lacked the statistical power to compare responses across vaccine doses or regimens. The authors noted that the TCR breadth and depth analyses may have underestimated total T cell responses.

The clonotype comes from a person aged 18-60 years who received the Ad26.COV2.S COVID-19 vaccine or a placebo. This sequence uses TRBV10-2 and TRBJ1-1; a weak D assignment points to TRBD1 (6 bases agree). Specimen: peripheral blood, collected in a trial of Ad26.COV2.S vaccine versus placebo. The CDR3 in this case is CASSGPTGLNTEAFF. The DNA sequence is TGCGCCAGCAGTGGTCCTACAGGGCTGAACACTGAAGCTTTCTTT.